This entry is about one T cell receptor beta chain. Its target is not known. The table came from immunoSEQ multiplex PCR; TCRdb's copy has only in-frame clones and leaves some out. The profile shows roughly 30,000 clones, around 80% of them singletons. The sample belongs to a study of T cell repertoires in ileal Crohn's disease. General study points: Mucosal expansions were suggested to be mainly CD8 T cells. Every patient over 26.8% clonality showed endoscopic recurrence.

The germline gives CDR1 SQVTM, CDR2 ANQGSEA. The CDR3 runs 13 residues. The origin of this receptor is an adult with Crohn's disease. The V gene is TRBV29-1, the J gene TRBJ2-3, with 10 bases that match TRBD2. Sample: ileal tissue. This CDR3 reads CSTSGKSTDTQYF. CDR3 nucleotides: TGCAGTACTAGCGGGAAGAGCACAGATACGCAGTATTTT.